This T cell receptor (beta chain) was obtained from a study of Ad26.COV2.S vaccination and SARS-CoV-2 variants. V shed 0 bases and J shed 13 bases, with 9 bases lying between them. CDR1 and CDR2 (germline): LNHNV, YYDKDF (reference sequence). The CDR3 contains 12 residues. As to treatment: roughly 20 received Ad26.COV2.S at low or high dose, single or two shots; about 5 received placebo; per-sample allocation not given. Day 63 after the first injection of vaccine or placebo was the sampling time. Clones were sequenced by immunoSEQ multiplex PCR, and TCRdb holds only the in-frame ones, with some missing. The sample gives about 400,000 clones, 83% of which show up once; almost 7.5% is in the top ten.

This TCR was recovered from a person aged 18-65 years who received the Ad26.COV2.S COVID-19 vaccine or a placebo. The V call is TRBV15, the J call TRBJ1-4, with D hard to call. This material consisted of peripheral blood, taken in a trial of Ad26.COV2.S vaccine versus placebo. The DNA of the CDR3 is TGTGCCACCAGCAGAGATTTTGAGGGACTGTTTTTT. Translation: CATSRDFEGLFF. The entire variable domain, with the rest obtained from reference TRBV15 and TRBJ1-4, is as follows: DAMVIQNPRYQVTQFGKPVTLSCSQTLNHNVMYWYQQKSSQAPKLLFHYYDKDFNNEADTPDNFQSRRPNTSFCFLDIRSPGLGDTAMYLCATSRDFEGLFFGSGTQLSVL.